The clone carrying this T cell receptor beta chain was seen repeatedly, ten times or more. Its antigen is currently unknown. TCRdb processed the reads anew with MiXCR; each CDR3 protein has one entry. The data hold about 920,000 distinct CDR3 sequences, with around 32% observed a single time. Trimming removed 5 bases from V and 0 bases from J, with 8 bases in between. The CDR3 is 14 amino acids. The germline gives CDR1 SEHNR, CDR2 FQNEAQ (reference sequence). The data originate from a study of T cell repertoires in cytomegalovirus infection. About the study: The study used recently identified HLA-C-restricted and well-studied HLA-B-restricted CMV epitopes. Study results and limitations: Clonotypes of TCR beta that were HLA-C-restricted and CMV-specific dominated the ex vivo response.

The rearrangement joins TRBV7-9 to TRBJ2-1; D may be TRBD2 (6 bases). This clonotype was obtained from a human donor in good health (CMV status not recorded). Some clones in this sample may be carry-over from other donors' samples. Sequencing was performed on cultured CD8+ T cells from PBMCs, taken from culture after CMV antigen stimulation. CDR3 DNA sequence: TGTGCCAGCAGCGGACTAAGCTCCTACAATGAGCAGTTCTTC. Its protein product is CASSGLSSYNEQFF.